The clone carrying this T cell receptor beta chain was seen once. The antigen is unknown. This entry is derived from a study of blood T cells in healthy people across ages. Alongside a J-beta primer mix, a sample-barcoded 5' primer served in a second PCR lasting about 7 to 12 cycles. TCRdb re-analysed the 5' RACE reads in MiXCR, keeping a single row per CDR3 protein. The sample consists of roughly 2 million distinct CDR3 sequences, around half of them appearing once. Study conclusions and caveats: In long-lived donors, naive CD4+ cell counts and diversity exceeded those of aged donors.

Trimming took 5 bases from V and 2 from J, leaving 28 bases between them. The CDR3 sequence is 21 residues long. Germline-derived CDR1 and CDR2 are SGHAT and FQDESV (reference sequence). V and J are TRBV11-1 and TRBJ2-6, with D perhaps matching TRBD1 (6 bases). This TCR derives from a woman between 35 and 50 years old in good health. What was sequenced was blood. The CDR3: CASSHHAVQGGSGTGANVLTF. The CDR3 region has the DNA TGTGCCAGCAGCCACCACGCAGTACAAGGGGGATCGGGCACTGGGGCCAACGTCCTGACTTTC.